This T cell receptor beta chain was found in a study of cytomegalovirus exposure and HLA in healthy donors (dated by TCRdb to between 2016 and 2019). A note on the overall study: An earlier analysis of approximately 550 of the donors reported 250 to 300 Gb of sequence data and roughly 110 million unique TCR beta sequences from about 200 million T cells. Donor age, sex, ethnicity and CMV serostatus were compiled together with the repertoire data. To decide whether each TCR beta V gene segment behaved as functional or pseudogenic, an earlier analysis of some 540 of the donors relied on high-throughput TCR beta sequencing. Genome-wide SNP genotypes for about 55% of the 666 donors were used in a later genetic analysis, which treated that subset as a discovery cohort. The study aimed to test whether signatures of past pathogen exposure could be identified by cataloging public T cell receptors. Besides the first cohort of more than 650 subjects, a separate validation cohort made up of 120 different subjects was used. The study combined high-throughput TCR immunosequencing, statistical association of individual TCRs with disease status, and machine learning to predict cytomegalovirus infection status. To study patterns of TCR occurrence, a later analysis re-analyzed previously published TCR beta repertoires from under 750 donors and added high-resolution HLA genotyping. All discovery cohort repertoires had been generated using a single sequencing platform. The study profiled the T cell repertoires of hundreds of subjects by immunosequencing and related them to cytomegalovirus serostatus. Because of strong linkage in the cohort, roughly 5 DR-DQ haplotypes were treated as single units for association and clustering. Among approximately 370 genotyped donors of the cohort, an average of roughly 230,000 unique TCR beta nucleotide sequences was sequenced per donor, of which about 19% were non-productive. The genetic ancestry cluster associated with self-reported Caucasian donors included 81% of the 398 genotyped donors. The number of donors typed differed by locus, with 629-630 for A, B, C, DRB1 and DQB1, roughly 520 for DQA1, over 600 for DPA1, and some 440 for DPB1. In the later analysis, no new phenotypic data were used to find candidate immune exposures; instead, reliance was placed on TCR beta sequences and their occurrence across donors. HLA typing included class I and class II loci at four-digit resolution. Roughly 300 gigabases of sequencing data and roughly 90 million unique TCR sequences were included in an early release covering about 600 HLA-typed donors. What the research found in general, with its limitations: Strong co-occurrence of HLA alleles, especially DR and DQ, made assigning TCR associations to individual alleles difficult. In vitro tests confirmed that three of the cytomegalovirus-associated TCR beta chains recognize cytomegalovirus antigens. A group of highly shared sequence variants was considered likely to be a technical artifact of the sequencing pipeline. According to a later analysis, most CMV-associated TCR beta chains appeared to be HLA-restricted, and the HLA associations seemed to be driven largely by CMV exposure. At a false discovery rate of 0.05, a later analysis linked about 16,000 TCR beta sequences to specific HLA alleles. Broadly in line with IMGT annotations, most TCR beta V segments showed up in productive rearrangements about 90% or about 30% of the time in an earlier analysis of approximately 640 of the donors. In this cohort, only TCR beta chains were sequenced, and detectable features were limited by the absence of alpha or paired-chain data. The study listed 150 to 200 TCR beta chains as associated with cytomegalovirus. It was suggested by the authors that the approach could potentially be generalized to other disease states and immunological phenotypes. A further reported finding was that TCR beta sequences accurately predicted the HLA-A and HLA-B alleles for most subjects in the first cohort. Across donors, most TCR sequences were observed very rarely, whereas some public TCRs were present in many individuals. The 87-base-pair reads could not distinguish some IMGT-functional V segments, including TRBV6-2 and TRBV6-3, so those segments were excluded. Because some donors lacked HLA typing at each locus, the association tests relied only on the typed subset. Sequencing depth was assumed to be roughly uniform across donors in the presence/absence analyses, though that assumption may not hold. In a later analysis, TCR association rates were found to vary across HLA loci, with the most associated TCRs seen for DRB1 alleles and the fewest for HLA-C alleles. V-gene and J-gene trimming of TCR beta chains was associated with a missense DCLRE1C variant in a later genetic analysis, and the association was replicated in an independent cohort. Correlated functional status among segregating V segments might reflect linkage disequilibrium, but an unknown experimental factor could not be ruled out. Because counts were too low, more than 15 rarely observed V segments, including chromosome 9 orphons, were left out of the earlier analysis of 587 of the donors. A later analysis reported that several top co-occurrence clusters appeared linked to parvovirus B19, influenza, CMV and Epstein-Barr virus. In a later genetic analysis, fewer N-insertions in productive TCRs were reported among donors in an Asian-associated ancestry cluster than the 666-donor mean. In both the original and validation cohorts, the classifier was reported to diagnose cytomegalovirus status with high specificity and sensitivity. The only immune exposure information available for the cohort was CMV serostatus. In a later analysis, HLA-associated TCR beta chains showed more clonal expansion and lower generation probabilities than non-associated chains that were equally common.

The cohort consisted of hundreds of healthy bone marrow donors. Cohort members were all nominally healthy when sampled, although unrecorded immune exposures were likely present. The donor tested CMV seropositive and was one of the 289 seropositive cohort members. Each donor provided a peripheral blood sample, and peripheral blood mononuclear cells were used for TCR beta sequencing. The Qiagen DNeasy Blood Extraction Kit was used to extract genomic DNA from the blood cell samples. Library method: the immunoSEQ multiplex PCR assay. For the multiplex PCR, a mixture combining 60 forward primers for TCR Vbeta segments and 13 reverse primers for TCR Jbeta segments was used. The CDR3 region of rearranged TCR beta genes was amplified from genomic DNA with a multiplex PCR assay. The amplified TCR beta libraries were sequenced on the Illumina HiSeq System as 87-base-pair reads. Per the authors' processing: In a later analysis, tens of millions of unique TCR beta chains were counted across the roughly 610 repertoires, and about 9.9 million of these chains were shared by at least two donors. Raw reads were error-corrected and collapsed into unique sequences with a nearest-neighbor algorithm that merged closely related sequences to remove PCR and sequencing errors. V, D and J gene segments were assigned by aligning CDR3 sequences to IMGT reference sequences. For a sequence to be retained, at least a six-nucleotide match to both a V gene segment and a J gene segment was required. Rearrangements were called productive when the CDR3 lacked stop codons and stayed in frame with V and J; all others were non-productive. Following IMGT convention, CDR3 was defined as the stretch from the second conserved V-encoded cysteine up to the conserved J-encoded phenylalanine. Sequences without an unambiguous match to a single V gene segment were excluded from the earlier analysis of 450 to 750 of the donors. In an earlier analysis of almost 600 of the donors, a V segment was called functional when productive rearrangements were above 56.7%, and segregating when the standard deviation between donors exceeded 5%. A statistical classification framework was built to diagnose cytomegalovirus status from the catalog of TCR beta chain sequences. In a later analysis, TCR nucleotide sequences were compared against IMGT/GENE-DB human TR gene sequences so that V and J genes could be assigned. In a later analysis, CDR3 sequences and most-parsimonious VDJ recombination scenarios were assigned using the TCRdist pipeline. A later analysis defined each TCR beta chain by its CDR3 amino acid sequence plus V-gene family, and excluded reads lacking a unique V-gene family. A later analysis removed several hundred highly shared, low-generation-probability nucleotide sequences to deal with suspected cross-contamination and a sequencing artifact. For each public chain, a later analysis derived a clonal expansion index from normalized ranks of inferred template counts within each repertoire. In a later analysis, generation probabilities were computed with a VDJ recombination model fitted to out-of-frame rearrangements, and the resulting probabilities were checked against IGoR. In a later analysis, TCR-TCR, TCR-HLA and TCR-CMV co-occurrence was scored with hypergeometric tests, and a repertoire-size bias correction was applied to TCR pairs. False discovery rates were estimated in a later analysis by permuting HLA or CMV assignments 20 times. In a later analysis, co-occurring TCRs were grouped using DBSCAN, with TCRdist sequence similarity added in when clustering inside HLA-allele-positive subsets. Co-occurrence clustering excluded repertoires with fewer than 30,000 or more than 120,000 public chains, plus five with anomalous nucleotide sharing. TCRdb took this table from immuneACCESS and kept in-frame rearrangements with V and J called. Such tables lack part of the clones; where checked against another copy, unresolved V genes explain under half of the gap, and the rest is unexplained. V and J calls and clone size are as listed in that table; D and trimming were resolved from the DNA. Across this sample there are around 130,000 clones, with around 79% seen only once. Of the sample, approximately 2% falls within the top ten clones.

Comment on this clone: The clone's antigen remains unknown. No qualities accompany the bases; no much larger clone lies one base away.

The CDR3 holds 13 amino acids from the cysteine to the phenylalanine. Only CDR3 DNA remains: 39 bases, in frame from the first base. V drops 5 bases and J drops 2 bases, leaving 12 bases in between. The germline V gene (reference sequence) yields GTSNPN for CDR1 and SVGIG for CDR2. This chain is built from TRBV30 and TRBJ1-2; D gene: possibly TRBD1, on 5 matching bases. What was sequenced was PBMCs. The TCR comes from a woman aged 40 to 50 in good health and CMV-seropositive. The CDR3 reads as follows: CAWFQGANYGYTF. Read as DNA, the sequence is TGTGCCTGGTTTCAAGGGGCCAACTATGGCTACACCTTC.